This TCR beta chain originates from a study of CXCR3-negative and CXCR3-positive naive CD8 T cells (dated by TCRdb to about 2019). Study-wide context: Roughly 150 million TRB reads were obtained in total, roughly 1.5 +/- 0.3 million reads per library. Data from ten or so donors, pooled across two independent experiments, went into the diversity and physicochemical repertoire analyses. The TRBV-TRBJ cluster analysis covered naive subsets from several donors and memory cells from 3 donors. General conclusions and limits of the study: TRB CDR3s from CXCR3-positive naive cells showed higher hydrophobicity (lower Kidera factor 4), lower energy, and higher strength and volume indices than CXCR3-negative naive cells. Freshly isolated PBMCs were used for most assays because CXCR3 expression partially decreased after cryopreservation. TRBV-TRBJ usage was similar between naive CXCR3-negative and CXCR3-positive cells from the same donor, while memory cells showed distinct patterns. Both naive subsets had comparably high repertoire diversity, while memory CD8+ T cells had much lower repertoire diversity. Because surface CD5, which has been linked to self-reactivity in mice, was comparable between naive subsets, TCR interaction strength was also inferred from TRB CDR3 physicochemical properties.

This sample was sequenced with a NextSeq 550. The Human TCR Profiling Kit (MiLaboratory) was used to make UMI-labeled 5' RACE TRB cDNA libraries. The full amount of extracted RNA was used for cDNA synthesis, and the full amount of resulting cDNA was used for PCR amplification. Libraries were prepared in parallel using an identical number of PCR cycles. As for the authors' bioinformatics: MIGEC and MiXCR extracted about 53,000 +/- 10,000 unique UMI-labeled TRB cDNA molecules per library, requiring at least two reads per UMI. Each library averaged 40,000 +/- 10,000 functional in-frame TRB CDR3 nucleotide clonotypes without stop codons. Diversity metrics, including normalized Shannon-Wiener and Chao1, were computed in VDJtools after downsampling to 5000 UMI-labeled TRB molecules per sample. VDJtools computed clonotype-size-weighted physicochemical properties of the central five CDR3 residues: interaction energy, strength, volume and Kidera factor 4. TCRdb reprocessed the reads and assigns one entry to each CDR3 protein sequence, leaving out DNA. These V and J calls derive from TCRdb rather than the authors' analysis. This sample's table contains 50,000 to 65,000 distinct CDR3 sequences. The ten largest clonotypes hold 1.5% of the sample.

In regard to this clonotype: The antigen this receptor binds is unknown.

Each CD8+ T cell subset was flow-sorted in triplicate, and 250,000 to 350,000 cells per subset were placed directly into RLT lysis buffer. Naive CD8+ T cells were defined stringently as CD45RO-CCR7+CD27+CD95- to exclude memory contaminants. Using standard density gradient centrifugation, peripheral blood mononuclear cells were isolated from buffy coats. A FACSAria III was used to flow-sort naive CD8+ T cells into CXCR3-negative and CXCR3-positive populations. An RNeasy Mini Kit was used to extract total RNA from the sorted cells. CDR3 length: 15 amino acids, cysteine to phenylalanine. The nucleotide record is missing. Based on the germline V gene, the CDR1 and CDR2 sequences are MDHEN and SYDVKM.

The receptor was derived from a human donor in good health. Some clones in this sample may be carry-over from other donors' samples. The sequence is built from TRBV28 and TRBJ2-3; with no DNA, the TCRdb D assignment of TRBD1 cannot be verified. The sequencing sample was made of naive CXCR3- CD8+ T cells from blood. The meaning of the sample's cell subset or site label: CD45RO-CCR7+CD27+CD95- naive CD8+ T cells lacking CXCR3 (TNR3-). The CDR3 amino acid sequence is: CASSLQGTLTDTQYF. Extended through the reference TRBV28 and TRBJ2-3 proteins, this CDR3 yields the full variable domain: DVKVTQSSRYLVKRTGEKVFLECVQDMDHENMFWYRQDPGLGLRLIYFSYDVKMKEKGDIPEGYSVSREKKERFSLILESASTNQTSMYLCASSLQGTLTDTQYFGPGTRLTVL.